The source of this T cell receptor beta chain is a study of synovial regulatory T cells in juvenile arthritis. The study, taken as a whole, reports: Inflammation-associated Treg cells in blood had less TCR diversity than the remaining blood Treg cells.

The method was immunoSEQ multiplex PCR; TCRdb's version includes in-frame clones alone and lacks a portion of them. Seen in this sample are roughly 9,900 clones; the ten most common clones hold approximately 0.67%. This CDR3 spans 10 amino acids. No DNA sequence is on record. The germline gives CDR1 SQVTM, CDR2 ANQGSEA. About this clone itself: Its antigen is unknown.

The V gene is TRBV29-1, the J gene TRBJ1-1. The source of this sequence is a donor between 2 and 35 years old with juvenile idiopathic arthritis. Sequencing used Treg cells from blood. Stated subset: remaining (HLA-DR-negative) circulating blood Treg cells. The CDR3 sequence: CSVEGTEAFF.